This T cell receptor (beta chain) derives from a study of response to subunit inactivated influenza vaccine. Study-wide points: Authors suggested few new T cells are recruited by each seasonal influenza vaccination.

The CDR3 has 15 amino acids. Germline CDR1 and CDR2: MGHRA and YSYEKL. V trimming: 4 bases; J trimming: 6 bases; junction bases outside the gene matches: 6. TCRdb fed the RT-PCR reads into MiXCR, producing one record per CDR3 protein. The sample records some 600,000 distinct CDR3 sequences, around 15% being singletons. This clonotype showed up just a few times. As yet, its antigen is unknown. Source: PBMCs from blood, taken less than 15 days before vaccination. This rearrangement joins TRBV4-1 to TRBJ2-1, with 10 bases fitting TRBD2. This TCR derives from a man between 50 and 59 years old who received an inactivated influenza vaccine. The CDR3 sequence is CASSPSSGSVNEQFF. CDR3 nucleotides: TGCGCCAGCAGCCCCTCTAGCGGGAGCGTCAATGAGCAGTTCTTC.